This TCR beta chain came from a study of blood T cell repertoires in COVID-19. Produced via immunoSEQ multiplex PCR; TCRdb's table is partial and in-frame only. The sample records about 190,000 clones, roughly 80% being singletons. The sequence came from a woman aged 55 to 70 with acute COVID-19. Input material: PBMCs or T cells enriched from blood (not recorded which).

The CDR3 reads CASSYSMASGSYEQYF. The DNA for the CDR3 is TGTGCCAGCAGTTACTCGATGGCTAGCGGAAGTTACGAGCAGTACTTC. V gene TRBV6-5 combines with J gene TRBJ2-7, with 7 nucleotides matching TRBD2. This CDR3 region has 16 residues. The germline gives CDR1 MNHEY, CDR2 SVGAGI. Germline trimming cut 0 bases from V and 4 bases from J; bases unmatched to any gene: 9.